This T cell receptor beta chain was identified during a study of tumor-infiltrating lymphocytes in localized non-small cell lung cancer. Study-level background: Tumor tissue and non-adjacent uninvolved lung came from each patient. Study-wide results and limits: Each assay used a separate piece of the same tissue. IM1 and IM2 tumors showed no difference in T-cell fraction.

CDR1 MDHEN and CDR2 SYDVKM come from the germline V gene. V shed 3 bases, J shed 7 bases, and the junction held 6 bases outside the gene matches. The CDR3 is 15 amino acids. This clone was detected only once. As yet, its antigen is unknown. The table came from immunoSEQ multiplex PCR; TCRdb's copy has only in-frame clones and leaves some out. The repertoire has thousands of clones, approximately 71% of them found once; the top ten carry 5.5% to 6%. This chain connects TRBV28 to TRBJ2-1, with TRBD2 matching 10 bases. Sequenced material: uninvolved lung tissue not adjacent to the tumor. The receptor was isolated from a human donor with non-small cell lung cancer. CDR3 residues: CASSFTSGTRNEQFF. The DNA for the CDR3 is TGTGCCAGCAGTTTTACTAGCGGGACGAGGAATGAGCAGTTCTTC.